The sequence of this T cell receptor (beta chain) was determined in a study of T cell responses to AZD1222 COVID-19 vaccine. The CDR3 contains 14 residues. Germline CDR1 and CDR2: LNHDA and SQIVND (reference sequence). V dropped 1 base and J dropped 2 bases, with 8 bases sitting between them. This table comes from immunoSEQ multiplex PCR, and its TCRdb copy is limited to in-frame clones, with some not included. Of some 120,000 clones in the sample, about 91% were seen once. As for this clone: The antigen remains undetermined.

Study-level points and caveats: All repertoire sampling was performed exclusively after the peak T cell response.

The clonotype originates from an adult who received the AZD1222 COVID-19 vaccine. The chain couples TRBV19 to TRBJ1-2; D is perhaps TRBD1 (6 bases). The specimen comprised peripheral blood, sampled 28 days after the second AZD1222 dose. In DNA form, the CDR3 reads TGTGCCAGTAGTATAGGGGGGCCCAACTATGGCTACACCTTC. Translating gives CASSIGGPNYGYTF.